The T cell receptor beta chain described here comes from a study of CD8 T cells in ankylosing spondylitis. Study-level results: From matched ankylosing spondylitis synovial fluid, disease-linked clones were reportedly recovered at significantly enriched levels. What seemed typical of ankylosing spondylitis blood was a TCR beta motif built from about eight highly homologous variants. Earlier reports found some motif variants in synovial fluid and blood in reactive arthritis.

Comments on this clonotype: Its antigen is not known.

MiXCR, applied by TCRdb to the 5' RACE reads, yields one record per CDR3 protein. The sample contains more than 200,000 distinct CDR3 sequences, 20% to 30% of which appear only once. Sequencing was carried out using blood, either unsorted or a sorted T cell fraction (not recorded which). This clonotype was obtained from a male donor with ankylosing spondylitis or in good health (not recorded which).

CDR3 nucleotide sequence: TGTGCCATCAGGACCGGGGGGGCAGATACGCAGTATTTT. Its translation is CAIRTGGADTQYF. The V and J genes are TRBV10-3 and TRBJ2-3, with 8 bases aligning to TRBD2. V was clipped by 6 bases and J by 4 bases; unmatched bases: 3. Germline CDR1 is ENHRY and CDR2 is SYGVKD. The CDR3 is 13 amino acids.